This entry lists 15 T cell receptor beta chains sequenced from one sample in a study of lymphopenia after photon versus proton radiotherapy. Profiling relied on immunoSEQ multiplex PCR, and the TCRdb table lists in-frame clones only, not all of them. The data contain tens of thousands of clones, over 70% of them singletons. Sequences were derived from peripheral blood, sampled from a patient treated with proton-based radiotherapy. All receptors come from a man at least 80 years old with esophageal cancer.

This chain connects TRBV27 to TRBJ2-7, with 8 bases lining up with TRBD2. V lost 3 bases to trimming and J lost 5 bases; unmatched junction nucleotides: 15. Germline V CDR1 and CDR2: MNHEY, SMNVEV (reference sequence). There are 17 residues in the CDR3. The CDR3 sequence is CASSFLLADGGVHEQYF. The CDR3 nucleotides are TGTGCCAGCAGTTTTTTGCTTGCAGACGGGGGGGTCCACGAGCAGTACTTC.

The CDR3 protein is CASISRRSVGNTEAFF. The CDR3 DNA is TGTGCCAGCATCAGCAGGCGAAGCGTTGGGAACACTGAAGCTTTCTTT. This chain links TRBV2 with TRBJ1-1; D uncertain. Trimming shortened V by 7 bases and J by 1 base, and 19 bases separated the two germline ends. Germline V gives CDR1 SNHLY, CDR2 FYNNEI. The CDR3 spans 16 residues.

V is TRBV7-9 and J is TRBJ2-3; tentatively, D is TRBD2 (5 bases). The CDR3 sequence is 13 residues long. Deletions cut 3 bases from V and 6 bases from J, with 10 bases between. From germline, CDR1 is SEHNR and CDR2 FQNEAQ (reference sequence). CDR3 nucleotide sequence: TGTGCCAGCAGCTTCGTATCGGGGGATACGCAGTATTTT. Protein sequence: CASSFVSGDTQYF.

The chain links TRBV11-2 to TRBJ1-5; the match to TRBD1 covers 7 bases. V lost 3 bases, J lost 6 bases, and 5 bases stayed unmatched. Per germline, CDR1 SGHAT and CDR2 FQNNGV. The CDR3 has 14 residues. CDR3 nucleotides: TGTGCCAGCAGCTTCGACAGGGCGGGTCAGCCCCAGCATTTT. This translates into CASSFDRAGQPQHF.

The rearrangement links TRBV7-2 to TRBJ1-3; D not resolved. Per the germline V gene, CDR1 is SGHTA and CDR2 is FQGNSA. Trimming shortened V by 5 bases and J by 8 bases, and 19 bases separated the two germline ends. This CDR3 has 15 amino acids. This CDR3 is CASSTLGDTLHTIYF. Written as DNA, the CDR3 is TGTGCCAGCAGCACACTGGGAGATACGCTACACACCATATATTTT. The whole variable domain, filled in from reference TRBV7-2 and TRBJ1-3, reads GAGVSQSPSNKVTEKGKDVELRCDPISGHTALYWYRQSLGQGLEFLIYFQGNSAPDKSGLPSDRFSAERTGGSVSTLTIQRTQQEDSAVYLCASSTLGDTLHTIYFGEGSWLTVV.

This chain connects TRBV6-1 to TRBJ2-1; 9 positions agree with TRBD2. The CDR3 loop spans 15 amino acids. Germline V CDR1 and CDR2: MNHNS, SASEGT. V shed 4 bases, J shed 8 bases, and the junction held 9 bases outside the gene matches. CDR3 DNA sequence: TGTGCCAGCAGTGGCCCGCGGGGGGGGCAGGATGAGCAGTTCTTC. It translates to CASSGPRGGQDEQFF.

CDR3 sequence: CASSDPPDKGFSPLHF. CDR3 nucleotide sequence: TGCGCCAGCAGTGATCCCCCGGACAAGGGCTTCTCACCCCTCCACTTT. The genes are TRBV10-2 and TRBJ1-6, with a possible D match to TRBD1 (5 bases). Germline V CDR1 and CDR2: WSHSY, SAAADI. The CDR3 has 16 amino acids. Trimming took 3 bases from V and 10 from J, leaving 19 bases between them.

This chain connects TRBV9 to TRBJ2-7; no definite D call. The CDR3 has 12 residues. V was cut by 4 bases and J by 5 bases, with 10 bases left in between. Germline V gene data show CDR1 as SGDLS and CDR2 as YYNGEE. CDR3 coding DNA: TGTGCCAGCAGCCCCCGATATAACGAGCAGTACTTC. This gives the protein CASSPRYNEQYF.

The rearrangement links TRBV4-3 to TRBJ1-1, with D tentatively TRBD1 (5 bases). V was cut by 2 bases and J by 0 bases, with 10 bases left in between. Germline CDR1 LGHNA, CDR2 YSLEER. The CDR3 is 15 amino acids. The CDR3, as DNA: TGCGCCAGCAGCCAACTCAGGGATATGAACACTGAAGCTTTCTTT. Amino acid sequence: CASSQLRDMNTEAFF.

This chain joins TRBV7-2 and TRBJ1-2; the match to TRBD1 covers 9 bases. The CDR3 consists of 17 residues. Germline assignment: CDR1 SGHTA and CDR2 FQGNSA. The junction had 13 bases not matched to a gene; V was cut back by 2 bases and J by 6 bases. The CDR3: CASSLFDAGQGFHGYTF. CDR3 DNA sequence: TGTGCCAGCAGCTTATTTGATGCAGGACAGGGGTTCCATGGCTACACCTTC.

This clone was detected only once. V is TRBV5-4 and J is TRBJ1-4; D is possibly TRBD1 (5 bases). V was cut by 0 bases and J by 6 bases, with 12 bases left in between. CDR3 length: 15 residues. CDR1 SGHNT and CDR2 YYREEE come from the germline V gene (reference sequence). The CDR3 region has the DNA TGTGCCAGCAGCTTGGGAGGGACGGTTGATGAAAAACTGTTTTTT. It specifies CASSLGGTVDEKLFF.

The chain has TRBV27 and TRBJ2-1; 9 bases align to TRBD1. CDR1 MNHEY and CDR2 SMNVEV come from the germline V gene (reference sequence). The V segment lost 5 bases and the J segment 7 bases; nucleotides outside the gene matches: 6. This CDR3 has 14 residues. DNA of the CDR3: TGTGCCAGCAGTCGGGACAGGGTATTAAATGAGCAGTTCTTC. Translated: CASSRDRVLNEQFF.

This clone has just one count. The CDR3 loop reads CASSPSEFTSTDTQYF. CDR3 sequence (DNA): TGTGCCAGCAGCCCGTCCGAGTTTACTAGCACAGATACGCAGTATTTT. The J gene is TRBJ2-3, the V gene TRBV7-2; no clear D. Trimming removed 5 bases from V and 0 bases from J, with 15 bases in between. Per germline, CDR1 SGHTA and CDR2 FQGNSA. The CDR3 is made up of 16 amino acids.

This clone was seen more than once but under ten times. The CDR3 coding sequence is TGTGCCAGCAGCATATCCGGGACTAGCGGGAAAGGACTCTACAATGAGCAGTTCTTC. Its protein product is CASSISGTSGKGLYNEQFF. The rearrangement uses TRBV7-2 and TRBJ2-1; 13 bases map to TRBD2. The germline V gene encodes CDR1 SGHTA and CDR2 FQGNSA. V was clipped by 5 bases and J by 3 bases; unmatched bases: 13. The CDR3 is 19 amino acids.

The genes are TRBV29-1 and TRBJ2-1; D call uncertain. V lost 2 bases, J lost 13 bases, and 15 bases lay in between. Germline CDR1 SQVTM, CDR2 ANQGSEA. There are 12 residues in the CDR3. The CDR3 DNA reads as TGCAGCGTTGAACCCTCTTCGGCAGGACAGTTCTTC. Amino acids: CSVEPSSAGQFF.